This entry features one TCR beta chain sequence. The sample comes from a study of blood T cell repertoires in COVID-19. The table came from immunoSEQ multiplex PCR; TCRdb's copy has only in-frame clones and leaves some out. This table has a few hundred thousand clones, 70% to 90% appearing once. The sequencing input was peripheral blood. The receptor comes from a woman older than 75 with acute or convalescent COVID-19.

The CDR3: CASSSTGGVDGYTF. DNA for the CDR3: TGTGCCAGCAGCTCGACAGGGGGCGTAGATGGCTACACCTTC. V gene TRBV7-3 combines with J gene TRBJ1-2, with 10 bases fitting TRBD1. Unmatched junction bases numbered 5, after V lost 4 bases and J lost 6 bases. This CDR3 has 14 residues. CDR1 and CDR2 (germline): SGHTA, FQGTGA.